The 20 T cell receptor beta chains below were found in one sample sequenced in a study of cytomegalovirus exposure and HLA in healthy donors. With 60 Vbeta and 13 Jbeta primers, the PCR was carried out. Clones were read by immunoSEQ multiplex PCR, and TCRdb kept only the in-frame ones, dropping some. This table holds 150,000 to 200,000 clones, about three quarters found once. Input material: PBMCs. Every receptor here comes from a middle-aged man in good health and CMV-seropositive.

The chain combines TRBV19 with TRBJ1-6; D is perhaps TRBD1 (6 bases). V was cut by 6 bases and J by 0 bases, with 12 bases left in between. Germline CDR1 is LNHDA and CDR2 is SQIVND (reference sequence). The CDR3 loop spans 16 amino acids. The CDR3 region has the DNA TGTGCCAGTAGCGGCAGGGGAATCTCCTATAATTCACCCCTCCACTTT. The encoded protein is CASSGRGISYNSPLHF.

In its sample, this clone was seen a few times. The chain employs TRBV15 and TRBJ1-6, with TRBD1 identical over 10 bases. The ends lost 3 bases at V and 7 bases at J; junction bases unmatched: 0. CDR1 and CDR2 (germline): LNHNV, YYDKDF (reference sequence). The CDR3 totals 14 residues. The CDR3 bases are TGTGCCACCAGCAGGGACAGGGGGAATTCACCCCTCCACTTT. Its protein is CATSRDRGNSPLHF.

The chain is built from TRBV9 and TRBJ2-7; maybe TRBD2 (6 bases). V was clipped by 3 bases and J by 6 bases, with 22 bases between them. Germline-derived CDR1 and CDR2 are SGDLS and YYNGEE. This CDR3 spans 16 amino acids. DNA for the CDR3: TGTGCCAGCAGCGGCGGCCGGAGGGAGCTTTTTTGCGAGCAGTACTTC. This encodes CASSGGRRELFCEQYF.

This chain connects TRBV19 to TRBJ1-5, with 9 bases lining up with TRBD1. Germline CDR1 LNHDA, CDR2 SQIVND (reference sequence). The J segment lost 4 bases and the V segment lost 7 bases, leaving 14 bases of the junction unmatched. The CDR3 has 17 residues. In nucleotides, the CDR3 is TGTGCCAGTAATCTAAACAGGGGGCGCGGGGTAAATCAGCCCCAGCATTTT. It encodes CASNLNRGRGVNQPQHF.

The rearrangement links TRBV28 to TRBJ1-1, with D possibly being TRBD1 (5 bases). The V and J ends lost 3 bases and 6 bases respectively, with 11 bases between them. The CDR3 loop spans 13 amino acids. CDR1 and CDR2 from the germline V gene are MDHEN and SYDVKM. The DNA of the CDR3 is TGTGCCAGCAGTTTTATAGGGGATGCTGAAGCTTTCTTT. It is translated as CASSFIGDAEAFF.

There are a few counts of this clone. V usage is TRBV4-1 and J usage is TRBJ2-3; D is unclear. V lost 4 bases and J lost 5, with 19 bases in between. Germline CDR1 reads MGHRA; CDR2 reads YSYEKL. The CDR3 spans 16 residues. CDR3 residues: CASSPSDSSVRDTQYF. The CDR3 region has the DNA TGCGCCAGCAGCCCCTCTGATTCCTCGGTACGAGATACGCAGTATTTT.

Only one count was recorded for this clone. This CDR3 reads CASSDLPGQGAVSGYTF. DNA of the CDR3: TGTGCCAGCAGCGATCTTCCGGGACAGGGGGCGGTGTCTGGCTACACCTTC. The chain joins TRBV28 to TRBJ1-2, with TRBD1 matching over 12 bases. CDR3 length: 17 amino acids. V shed 6 bases and J 7 bases; nucleotides not matched to a gene: 15. Germline V lookup: CDR1 MDHEN, CDR2 SYDVKM.

The DNA of the CDR3 is TGTGCCAGCAGACAGAGCCCTAATGAAAAACTGTTTTTT. Amino acids: CASRQSPNEKLFF. The rearrangement joins TRBV6-5 to TRBJ1-4; D is ambiguous. The CDR3 loop spans 13 amino acids. V dropped 6 bases and J dropped 3 bases, with 8 bases sitting between them. CDR1 MNHEY and CDR2 SVGAGI come from the germline V gene.

The J gene is TRBJ1-1, the V gene TRBV5-6; TRBD1 agrees at 7 bases. This CDR3 contains 13 residues. CDR1 and CDR2 from the germline V gene are SGHDT and YYEEEE. V was pared by 4 bases and J by 11 bases, with 11 bases of the junction left unmatched. The CDR3 DNA is TGTGCCAGCAGCAAGGACAGGAGATGGGAGGCTTTCTTT. This codes for CASSKDRRWEAFF.

To note about this clone: Other DNA variants within this sample encode the same CDR3. This sequence joins TRBV19 and TRBJ2-7; no firm D call. Per the germline V gene, CDR1 is LNHDA and CDR2 is SQIVND (reference sequence). Trimming took 6 bases from V and 5 from J, leaving 20 bases between them. The CDR3 runs 15 residues. Here the CDR3 reads CASSETRSGSNEQYF. The CDR3 region has the DNA TGTGCCAGTAGCGAAACACGGAGTGGTTCTAACGAGCAGTACTTC.

In its sample, this clone was seen once. In DNA, the CDR3 is TGTGCCAGCAGCTCTACTAGCGGGGGGATGGATACGCAGTATTTT. Amino acids: CASSSTSGGMDTQYF. The V gene is TRBV7-2, the J gene TRBJ2-3; the match to TRBD2 covers 12 bases. This CDR3 contains 15 residues. CDR1 SGHTA and CDR2 FQGNSA come from the germline V gene. After removal of 4 bases from V and 6 bases from J, the junction contained 5 bases not matched to a gene. The complete variable domain, with remaining parts taken from reference TRBV7-2 and TRBJ2-3, reads GAGVSQSPSNKVTEKGKDVELRCDPISGHTALYWYRQSLGQGLEFLIYFQGNSAPDKSGLPSDRFSAERTGGSVSTLTIQRTQQEDSAVYLCASSSTSGGMDTQYFGPGTRLTVL.

This clone was detected once. This sample includes further DNA sequences coding for the same CDR3. The chain joins TRBV11-1 to TRBJ2-2; TRBD2 aligns across 8 bases. The length of the CDR3 is 15 residues. CDR1 and CDR2 (germline): SGHAT, FQDESV (reference sequence). V shed 5 bases, J shed 5 bases, and the junction held 7 bases outside the gene matches. The CDR3 nucleotides are TGTGCCAGCAGCCCTGGACTAGCAGAGACCGGGGAGCTGTTTTTT. Its protein is CASSPGLAETGELFF.

This chain links TRBV6-6 with TRBJ2-1; tentatively, D is TRBD1 (7 bases). The germline V gene has CDR1 MNHNY and CDR2 SVGAGI (reference sequence). This CDR3 has 14 amino acids. V was shortened by 6 bases and J by 3 bases, with 12 bases between the two germline ends. CDR3 nucleotide sequence: TGTGCCAGCAGGCGGGACAGAAGCTACAATGAGCAGTTCTTC. Protein product: CASRRDRSYNEQFF.

The chain combines TRBV4-1 with TRBJ1-2, with TRBD1 matching over 8 bases. This CDR3 contains 14 residues. Germline assignment: CDR1 MGHRA and CDR2 YSYEKL. The J segment lost 4 bases and the V segment lost 3 bases, leaving 4 bases of the junction unmatched. CDR3 coding DNA: TGCGCCAGCAGCCATTCCCAGGGGGCCTATGGCTACACCTTC. Its translation: CASSHSQGAYGYTF.

The V and J genes are TRBV7-2 and TRBJ2-7; possibly TRBD1 for D (7 bases). Germline values: CDR1 SGHTA, CDR2 FQGNSA. Trimming stripped 1 base from V and 4 bases from J, with 11 bases between. The CDR3 sequence is 14 residues long. This CDR3 is CASSLVEGAYEQYF. CDR3 bases: TGTGCCAGCAGCTTAGTGGAGGGGGCTTACGAGCAGTACTTC.

The genes are TRBV7-2 and TRBJ2-1; 9 bases map to TRBD2. The trim removed 1 base at V and 5 bases at J, leaving 3 bases unmatched. The CDR3 is 15 amino acids. Per the germline V gene, CDR1 is SGHTA and CDR2 is FQGNSA. The CDR3 protein is CASSLVSGGNNEQFF. The CDR3 DNA is TGTGCCAGCAGCTTAGTTAGCGGGGGAAACAATGAGCAGTTCTTC.

This clone was detected a few times. This chain uses TRBV5-1 with TRBJ2-4; weak D call: TRBD2 (7 bases). CDR3 length: 17 residues. V lost 7 bases to trimming and J lost 1 base, with 21 bases between them. Germline V CDR1 and CDR2: SGHRS, YFSETQ. CDR3 nucleotide sequence: TGCGCCAGCGCGGTGATGGGGGGGCTTACGGCCAAAAACATTCAGTACTTC. Translated, it gives CASAVMGGLTAKNIQYF. Complete variable domain (other parts from reference TRBV5-1 and TRBJ2-4): KAGVTQTPRYLIKTRGQQVTLSCSPISGHRSVSWYQQTPGQGLQFLFEYFSETQRNKGNFPGRFSGRQFSNSRSEMNVSTLELGDSALYLCASAVMGGLTAKNIQYFGAGTRLSVL.

The V and J genes are TRBV28 and TRBJ2-5; TRBD1 agrees at 9 bases. V lost 4 bases, J lost 5 bases, and 2 bases stayed unmatched. The length of the CDR3 is 13 residues. Germline V gives CDR1 MDHEN, CDR2 SYDVKM. The CDR3 nucleotides read TGTGCCAGCAGTTACAGGGGGCGGGAGACCCAGTACTTC. Translating it yields CASSYRGRETQYF.

The chain employs TRBV18 and TRBJ1-4; no firm D call. Looked up from germline, CDR1 is KGHSH and CDR2 is LQKENI. V gave up 6 bases and J gave up 4 bases, with 9 bases separating them. The CDR3 covers 13 residues. This CDR3 reads CASSRARNEKLFF. In DNA form, the CDR3 reads TGTGCCAGCTCGCGGGCCCGTAATGAAAAACTGTTTTTT.

This clone has only a few counts. V and J are TRBV7-9 and TRBJ1-4; 8 bases fit TRBD1. The ends lost 5 bases at V and 6 bases at J; junction bases unmatched: 8. This CDR3 is built from 15 residues. Germline V lookup: CDR1 SEHNR, CDR2 FQNEAQ (reference sequence). The CDR3 bases are TGTGCCAGCAGCGTCGAGACAGGGGCGGATGAAAAACTGTTTTTT. It yields the protein CASSVETGADEKLFF. Combining the CDR3 with reference TRBV7-9 and TRBJ1-4 gives the whole variable domain DTGVSQNPRHKITKRGQNVTFRCDPISEHNRLYWYRQTLGQGPEFLTYFQNEAQLEKSRLLSDRFSAERPKGSFSTLEIQRTEQGDSAMYLCASSVETGADEKLFFGSGTQLSVL.